One sample yielded the 7 T cell receptor beta chains listed below, sequenced in a study of immune cell composition in non-small cell lung cancer. The table came from immunoSEQ multiplex PCR; TCRdb's copy has only in-frame clones and leaves some out. The sample has about 5,600 clones; roughly 73% are singletons. The source material was lung tumor tissue. The source is a human donor with non-small cell lung cancer.

The J gene is TRBJ1-2, the V gene TRBV27; maybe TRBD1 (6 bases). The germline gives CDR1 MNHEY, CDR2 SMNVEV (reference sequence). V was shortened by 3 bases and J by 5 bases, with 16 bases between the two germline ends. The CDR3 is 15 residues long. The CDR3 sequence is CASSLKATGTYGYTF. The CDR3 DNA reads as TGTGCCAGCAGTTTGAAAGCGACAGGCACATATGGCTACACCTTC.

This chain links TRBV2 with TRBJ1-5; D perhaps matches TRBD1 (6 bases). In germline, CDR1 is SNHLY, CDR2 FYNNEI. The CDR3 extends over 13 amino acids. The V end lost 4 bases, the J end lost 2 bases, and 6 bases lay between the germline ends. This CDR3 reads CASSGTGNQPQHF. In nucleotides, the CDR3 is TGTGCCAGCAGTGGGACAGGCAATCAGCCCCAGCATTTT.

Here the CDR3 DNA reads TGCGCCAGCAGCCAAGCTCTTCAACTAGCGGGGGGCCAAGAGACCCAGTACTTC. Translating it yields CASSQALQLAGGQETQYF. V usage is TRBV4-1 and J usage is TRBJ2-5, with TRBD2 matching over 12 bases. Germline V CDR1 and CDR2: MGHRA, YSYEKL. The CDR3 covers 18 residues. V shed 1 base and J 1 base; nucleotides not matched to a gene: 7.

The rearrangement uses TRBV19 and TRBJ2-7; 10 bases line up with TRBD1. The CDR3 is 14 amino acids. CDR1 and CDR2 (germline): LNHDA, SQIVND (reference sequence). The trim removed 6 bases at V and 6 bases at J, leaving 8 bases unmatched. Here the CDR3 reads CASRGTGELSEQYF. The CDR3 region has the DNA TGTGCCAGTAGGGGGACAGGGGAGTTGTCCGAGCAGTACTTC.

This clone showed up just once. V is TRBV27 and J is TRBJ1-1; D gene uncertain. Trimming cost V 2 bases and J 1 base, with 14 bases left between them. Germline lookup yields CDR1 MNHEY and CDR2 SMNVEV (reference sequence). The CDR3 runs 16 residues. CDR3 protein: CASSLRGDPWNTEAFF. CDR3 sequence (DNA): TGTGCCAGCAGTTTACGGGGTGATCCATGGAACACTGAAGCTTTCTTT.

The chain links TRBV7-2 to TRBJ2-2; 9 bases map to TRBD2. The CDR3 runs 16 residues. Germline V CDR1 and CDR2: SGHTA, FQGNSA. Trimming took 5 bases from V and 7 from J; bases not matched to a gene: 11. The CDR3: CASSPNPGTSNGELFF. The CDR3 DNA is TGTGCCAGCAGCCCCAATCCCGGGACTAGCAACGGGGAGCTGTTTTTT.

The table lists this clone with a few counts. This chain joins TRBV10-3 and TRBJ2-3, with TRBD2 matching over 10 bases. The V gene's germline CDR1 is ENHRY and CDR2 SYGVKD. The CDR3 sequence is 16 residues long. V lost 6 bases and J lost 1; bases outside the gene matches: 7. The chain's CDR3 is CAIRATGTSGTDTQYF. The DNA for the CDR3 is TGTGCCATCAGGGCAACCGGGACTAGCGGCACAGATACGCAGTATTTT.